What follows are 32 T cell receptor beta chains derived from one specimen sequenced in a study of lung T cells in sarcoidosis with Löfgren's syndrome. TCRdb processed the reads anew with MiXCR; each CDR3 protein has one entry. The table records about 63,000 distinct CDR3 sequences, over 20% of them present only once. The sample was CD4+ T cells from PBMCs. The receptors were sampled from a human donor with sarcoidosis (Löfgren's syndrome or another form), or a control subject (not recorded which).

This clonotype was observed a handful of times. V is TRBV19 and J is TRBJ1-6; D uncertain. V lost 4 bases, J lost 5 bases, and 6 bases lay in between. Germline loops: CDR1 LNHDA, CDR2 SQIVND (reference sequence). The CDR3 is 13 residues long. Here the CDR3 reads CASSRVNNSPLHF. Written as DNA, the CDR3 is TGTGCCAGTAGTAGGGTGAATAATTCACCCCTCCACTTT.

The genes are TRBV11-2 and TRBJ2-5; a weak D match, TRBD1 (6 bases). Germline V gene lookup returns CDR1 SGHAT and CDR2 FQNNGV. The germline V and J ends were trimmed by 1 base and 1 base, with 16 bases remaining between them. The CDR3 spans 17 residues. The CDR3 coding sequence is TGTGCCAGCAGCTTAGTTTCCGGCAGGGGCGGCCAAGAGACCCAGTACTTC. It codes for CASSLVSGRGGQETQYF.

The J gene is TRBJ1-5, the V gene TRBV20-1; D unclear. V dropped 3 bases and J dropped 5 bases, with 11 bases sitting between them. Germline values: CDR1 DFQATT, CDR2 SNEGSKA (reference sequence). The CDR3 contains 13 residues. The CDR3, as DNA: TGCAGTGCTAGGACAAAGACCCATCAGCCCCAGCATTTT. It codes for CSARTKTHQPQHF.

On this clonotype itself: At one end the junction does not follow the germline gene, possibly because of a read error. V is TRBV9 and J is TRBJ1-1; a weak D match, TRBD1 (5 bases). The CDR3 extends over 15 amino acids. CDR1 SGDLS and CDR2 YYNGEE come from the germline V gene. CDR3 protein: CASSVGRGEVTEALF. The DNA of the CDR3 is TGTGCCAGCAGCGTAGGTCGGGGCGAGGTCACTGAAGCTCTCTTT.

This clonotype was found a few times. CDR3 sequence (DNA): TGTGCCAGCAGCTTAGTCGATGGGCCCCAGCATTTT. Translation: CASSLVDGPQHF. The rearrangement uses TRBV7-6 and TRBJ1-5; no clear D gene. CDR3 size: 12 residues. Germline V CDR1 and CDR2: SGHVS, FNYEAQ. Trimming pared 1 base from V and 9 bases from J, leaving 7 bases between.

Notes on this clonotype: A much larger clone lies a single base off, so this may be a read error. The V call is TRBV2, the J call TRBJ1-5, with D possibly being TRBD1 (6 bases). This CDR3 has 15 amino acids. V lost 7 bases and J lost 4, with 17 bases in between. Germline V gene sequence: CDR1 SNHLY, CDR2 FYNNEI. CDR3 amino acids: CASKVDRVVNQPQHF. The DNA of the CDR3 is TGTGCCAGCAAGGTGGACAGAGTGGTAAATCAGCCCCAGCATTTT.

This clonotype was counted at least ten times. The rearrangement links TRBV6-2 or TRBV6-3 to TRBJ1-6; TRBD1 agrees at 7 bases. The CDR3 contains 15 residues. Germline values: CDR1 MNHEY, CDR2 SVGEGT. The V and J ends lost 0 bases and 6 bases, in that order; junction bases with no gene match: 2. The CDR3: CASSYSGQTNSPLHF. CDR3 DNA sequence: TGTGCCAGCAGTTACTCGGGACAGACTAATTCACCCCTCCACTTT.

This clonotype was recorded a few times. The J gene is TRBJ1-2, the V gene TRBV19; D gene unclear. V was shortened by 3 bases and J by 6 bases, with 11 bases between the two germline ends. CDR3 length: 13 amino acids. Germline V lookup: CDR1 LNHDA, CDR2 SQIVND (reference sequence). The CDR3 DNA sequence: TGTGCCAGTAGTATGGGTGGTACAGATGGCTACACCTTC. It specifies CASSMGGTDGYTF. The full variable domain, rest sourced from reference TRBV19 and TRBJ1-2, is DGGITQSPKYLFRKEGQNVTLSCEQNLNHDAMYWYRQDPGQGLRLIYYSQIVNDFQKGDIAEGYSVSREKKESFPLTVTSAQKNPTAFYLCASSMGGTDGYTFGSGTRLTVV.

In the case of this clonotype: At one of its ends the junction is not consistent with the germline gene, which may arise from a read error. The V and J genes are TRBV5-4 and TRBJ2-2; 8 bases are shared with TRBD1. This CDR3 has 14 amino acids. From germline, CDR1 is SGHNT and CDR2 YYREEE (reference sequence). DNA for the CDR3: TGTGCCAGCAAGGGACAGGTGAACACCGGAGAGCTGTTTTTT. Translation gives CASKGQVNTGELFF. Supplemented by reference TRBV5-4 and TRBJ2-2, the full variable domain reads ETGVTQSPTHLIKTRGQQVTLRCSSQSGHNTVSWYQQALGQGPQFIFQYYREEENGRGNFPPRFSGLQFPNYSSELNVNALELDDSALYLCASKGQVNTGELFFGEGSRLTVL.

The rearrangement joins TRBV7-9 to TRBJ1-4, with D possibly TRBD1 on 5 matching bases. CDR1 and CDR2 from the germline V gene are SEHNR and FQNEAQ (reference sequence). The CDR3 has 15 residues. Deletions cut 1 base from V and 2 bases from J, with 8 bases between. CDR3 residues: CASSLGTTTNEKLFF. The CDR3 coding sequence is TGTGCCAGCAGCTTAGGGACAACCACTAATGAAAAACTGTTTTTT.

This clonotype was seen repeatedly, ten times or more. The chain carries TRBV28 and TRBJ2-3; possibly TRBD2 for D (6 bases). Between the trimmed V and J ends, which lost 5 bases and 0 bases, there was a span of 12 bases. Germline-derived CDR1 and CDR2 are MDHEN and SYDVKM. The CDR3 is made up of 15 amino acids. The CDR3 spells CASSPRGASTDTQYF. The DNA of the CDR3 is TGTGCCAGCAGTCCCCGCGGGGCTAGCACAGATACGCAGTATTTT.

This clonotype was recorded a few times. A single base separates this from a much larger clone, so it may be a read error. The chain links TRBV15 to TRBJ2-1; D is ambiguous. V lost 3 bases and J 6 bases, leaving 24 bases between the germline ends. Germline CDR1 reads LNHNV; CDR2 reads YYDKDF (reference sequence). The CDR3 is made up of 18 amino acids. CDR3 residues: CATSRERATDARSNEQFF. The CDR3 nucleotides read TGTGCCACCAGCAGGGAAAGGGCGACCGACGCTCGGTCCAATGAGCAGTTCTTC.

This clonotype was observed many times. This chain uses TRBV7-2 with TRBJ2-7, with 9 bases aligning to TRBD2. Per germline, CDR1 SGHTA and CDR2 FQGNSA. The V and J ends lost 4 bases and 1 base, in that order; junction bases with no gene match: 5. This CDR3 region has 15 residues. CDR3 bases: TGTGCCAGCAGCTGGATCAGCGGGGGGTCCTACGAGCAGTACGTC. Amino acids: CASSWISGGSYEQYV.

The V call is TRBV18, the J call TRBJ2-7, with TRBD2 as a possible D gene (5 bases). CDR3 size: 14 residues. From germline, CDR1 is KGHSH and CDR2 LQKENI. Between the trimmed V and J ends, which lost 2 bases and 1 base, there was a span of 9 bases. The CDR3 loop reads CASSPGRVSYEQYV. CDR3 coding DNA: TGTGCCAGCTCACCAGGGAGAGTTTCCTACGAGCAGTACGTC.

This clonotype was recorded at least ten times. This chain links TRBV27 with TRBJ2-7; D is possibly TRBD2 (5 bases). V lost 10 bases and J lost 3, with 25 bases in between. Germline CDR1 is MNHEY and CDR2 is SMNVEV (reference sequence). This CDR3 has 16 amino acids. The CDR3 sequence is CATRSGSPGMNYEQYF. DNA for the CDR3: TGTGCCACTCGGTCGGGGTCACCTGGGATGAACTACGAGCAGTACTTC.

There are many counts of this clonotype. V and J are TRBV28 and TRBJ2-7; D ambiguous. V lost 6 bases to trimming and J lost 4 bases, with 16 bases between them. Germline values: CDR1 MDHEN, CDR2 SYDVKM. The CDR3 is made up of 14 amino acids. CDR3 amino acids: CASSRDQVEYEQYF. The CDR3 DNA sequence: TGTGCCAGCAGCCGTGACCAAGTAGAGTACGAGCAGTACTTC.

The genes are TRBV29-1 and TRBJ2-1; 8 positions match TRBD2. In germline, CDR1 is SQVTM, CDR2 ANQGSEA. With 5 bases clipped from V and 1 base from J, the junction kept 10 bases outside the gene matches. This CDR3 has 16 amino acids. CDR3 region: CSVRGGREASYNEQFF. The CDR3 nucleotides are TGCAGCGTTCGCGGGGGGAGGGAAGCTTCCTACAATGAGCAGTTCTTC.

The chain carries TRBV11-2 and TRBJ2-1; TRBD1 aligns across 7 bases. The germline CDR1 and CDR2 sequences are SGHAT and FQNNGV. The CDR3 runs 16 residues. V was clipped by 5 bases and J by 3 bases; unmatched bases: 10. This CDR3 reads CASSRPSGTDYNEQFF. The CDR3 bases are TGTGCCAGCAGCCGACCTTCCGGGACAGACTACAATGAGCAGTTCTTC.

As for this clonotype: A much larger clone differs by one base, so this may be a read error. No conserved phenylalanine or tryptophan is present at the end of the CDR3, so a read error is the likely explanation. The CDR3, as DNA: TGTGCCAGCAGTTTGCGGCAGGGCAATCAGCCCCAGCATTTA. Translation gives CASSLRQGNQPQHL. The chain recombines TRBV28 with TRBJ1-5; no clear D gene. The germline V and J ends were trimmed by 3 bases and 2 bases, with 8 bases remaining between them. Per germline, CDR1 MDHEN and CDR2 SYDVKM. This CDR3 spans 14 amino acids.

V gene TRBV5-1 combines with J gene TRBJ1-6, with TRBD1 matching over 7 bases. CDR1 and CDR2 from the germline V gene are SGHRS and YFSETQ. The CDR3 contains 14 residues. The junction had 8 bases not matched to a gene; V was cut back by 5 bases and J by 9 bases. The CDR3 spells CASRKGAPGSPLHF. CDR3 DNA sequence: TGCGCCAGCAGAAAGGGGGCTCCTGGTTCACCCCTCCACTTT. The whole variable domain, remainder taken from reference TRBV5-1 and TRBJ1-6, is KAGVTQTPRYLIKTRGQQVTLSCSPISGHRSVSWYQQTPGQGLQFLFEYFSETQRNKGNFPGRFSGRQFSNSRSEMNVSTLELGDSALYLCASRKGAPGSPLHFGNGTRLTVT.

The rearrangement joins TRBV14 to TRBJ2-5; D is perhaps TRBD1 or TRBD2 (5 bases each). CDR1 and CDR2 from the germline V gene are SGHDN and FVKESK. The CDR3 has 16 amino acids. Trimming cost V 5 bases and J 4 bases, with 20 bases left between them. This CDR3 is CASSSGDGKPRETQYF. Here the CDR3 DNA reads TGTGCCAGCAGCTCCGGGGACGGGAAACCAAGAGAGACCCAGTACTTC.

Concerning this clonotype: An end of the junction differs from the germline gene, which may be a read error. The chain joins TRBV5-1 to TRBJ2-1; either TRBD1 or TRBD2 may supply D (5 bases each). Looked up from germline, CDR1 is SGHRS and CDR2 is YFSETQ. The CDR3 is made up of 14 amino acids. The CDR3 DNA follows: TGCGCCAGCGGCTTAGGGACCGAGTACAATGAGCAGTTCTTC. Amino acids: CASGLGTEYNEQFF. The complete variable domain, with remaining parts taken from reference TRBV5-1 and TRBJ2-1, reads KAGVTQTPRYLIKTRGQQVTLSCSPISGHRSVSWYQQTPGQGLQFLFEYFSETQRNKGNFPGRFSGRQFSNSRSEMNVSTLELGDSALYLCASGLGTEYNEQFFGPGTRLTVL.

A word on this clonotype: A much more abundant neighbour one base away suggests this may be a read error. The DNA for the CDR3 is TGTGCCAGCACTTGGACAGGGAATGAGCAGTTCTTC. Protein: CASTWTGNEQFF. V and J are TRBV2 and TRBJ2-1, with 8 positions matching TRBD1. This CDR3 contains 12 residues. Germline V gene lookup returns CDR1 SNHLY and CDR2 FYNNEI. The V and J ends lost 7 bases and 7 bases, in that order; junction bases with no gene match: 3.

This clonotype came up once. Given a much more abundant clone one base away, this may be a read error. CDR3 nucleotides: TGTGCCAGTAGTTTTGGCGGTGCAGATACGCAGCATTTT. Its protein product is CASSFGGADTQHF. V is TRBV19 and J is TRBJ2-3; D is unresolved. The DNA matches TRBJ1-5 better at its end, which makes the J call doubtful. Germline V gene data show CDR1 as LNHDA and CDR2 as SQIVND (reference sequence). This CDR3 comprises 13 residues.

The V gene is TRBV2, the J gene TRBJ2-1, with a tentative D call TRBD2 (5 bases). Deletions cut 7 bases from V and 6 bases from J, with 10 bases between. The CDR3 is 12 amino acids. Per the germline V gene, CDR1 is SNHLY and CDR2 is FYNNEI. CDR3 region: CASIRGSNEQFF. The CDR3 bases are TGTGCCAGCATCCGGGGAAGCAATGAGCAGTTCTTC.

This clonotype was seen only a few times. The CDR3 coding sequence is TGTGCCAGCAGCTTACATGAGTTGGGTGGCGCTAGGCTAGACAATGAGCAGTTCTTC. It specifies CASSLHELGGARLDNEQFF. The chain is built from TRBV11-2 and TRBJ2-1; D remains ambiguous. V gave up 2 bases and J gave up 5 bases, with 25 bases separating them. The length of the CDR3 is 19 residues. Germline CDR1 and CDR2: SGHAT and FQNNGV. The entire variable domain, with the rest obtained from reference TRBV11-2 and TRBJ2-1, is as follows: EAGVAQSPRYKIIEKRQSVAFWCNPISGHATLYWYQQILGQGPKLLIQFQNNGVVDDSQLPKDRFSAERLKGVDSTLKIQPAKLEDSAVYLCASSLHELGGARLDNEQFFGPGTRLTVL.

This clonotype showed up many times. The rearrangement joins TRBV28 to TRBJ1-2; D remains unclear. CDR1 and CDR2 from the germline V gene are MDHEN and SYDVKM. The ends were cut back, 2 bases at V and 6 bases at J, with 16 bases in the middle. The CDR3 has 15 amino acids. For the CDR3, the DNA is TGTGCCAGCAGTTTACTGGGAGATAGGTGGGATGGCTACACCTTC. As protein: CASSLLGDRWDGYTF.

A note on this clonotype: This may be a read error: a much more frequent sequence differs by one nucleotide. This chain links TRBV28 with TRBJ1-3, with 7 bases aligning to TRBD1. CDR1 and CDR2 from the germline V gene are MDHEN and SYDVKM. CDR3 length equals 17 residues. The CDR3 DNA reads TGTGTCAGCAGTTCGAACCCGGGACAGAGCTCTGGAAACACCATATATTTT. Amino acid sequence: CVSSSNPGQSSGNTIYF.

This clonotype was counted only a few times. CDR3 sequence reads: CASSPGTDYEQYV. The CDR3 nucleotides read TGTGCCAGCTCACCCGGGACAGATTACGAGCAGTACGTC. The chain uses TRBV18 and TRBJ2-7, with TRBD1 identical over 7 bases. CDR1 KGHSH and CDR2 LQKENI come from the germline V gene. The CDR3 covers 13 residues. Trimming cost V 3 bases and J 4 bases; bases outside gene matches: 3.

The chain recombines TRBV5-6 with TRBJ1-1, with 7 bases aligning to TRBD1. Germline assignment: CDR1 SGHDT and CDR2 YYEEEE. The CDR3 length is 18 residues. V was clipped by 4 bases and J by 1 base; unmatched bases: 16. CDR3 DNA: TGTGCCAGCAGCGGAATAGGTACAGGGGCCACACGGAACACTGAAGCTTTCTTT. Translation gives CASSGIGTGATRNTEAFF.

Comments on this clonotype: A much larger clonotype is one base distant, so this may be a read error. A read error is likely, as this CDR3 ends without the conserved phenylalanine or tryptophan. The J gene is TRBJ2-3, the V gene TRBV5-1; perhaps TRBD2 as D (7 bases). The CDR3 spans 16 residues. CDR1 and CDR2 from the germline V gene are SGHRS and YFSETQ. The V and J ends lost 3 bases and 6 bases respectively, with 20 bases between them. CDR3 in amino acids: CASSSEGGARVDTQYL. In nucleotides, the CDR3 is TGCGCCAGCAGCTCGGAAGGGGGGGCGAGGGTGGATACGCAGTATCTT.

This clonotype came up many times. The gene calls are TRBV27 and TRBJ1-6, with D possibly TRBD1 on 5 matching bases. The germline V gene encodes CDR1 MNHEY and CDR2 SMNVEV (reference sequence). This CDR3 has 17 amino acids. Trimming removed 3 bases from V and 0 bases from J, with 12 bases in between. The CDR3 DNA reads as TGTGCCAGCAGTTTCCTTTTCGACAGCTCCTATAATTCACCCCTCCACTTT. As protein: CASSFLFDSSYNSPLHF.